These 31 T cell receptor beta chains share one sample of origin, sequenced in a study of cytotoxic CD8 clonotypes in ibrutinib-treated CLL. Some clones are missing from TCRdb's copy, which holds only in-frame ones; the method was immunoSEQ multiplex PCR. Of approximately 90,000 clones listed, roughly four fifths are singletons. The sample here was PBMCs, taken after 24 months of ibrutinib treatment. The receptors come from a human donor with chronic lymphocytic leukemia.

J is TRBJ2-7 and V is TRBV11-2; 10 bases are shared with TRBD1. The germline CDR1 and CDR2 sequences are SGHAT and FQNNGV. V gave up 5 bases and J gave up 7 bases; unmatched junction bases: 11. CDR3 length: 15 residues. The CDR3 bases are TGTGCCAGCAGCACCCCCGGGACAGGGGCCGGGGAGCAGTACTTC. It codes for CASSTPGTGAGEQYF.

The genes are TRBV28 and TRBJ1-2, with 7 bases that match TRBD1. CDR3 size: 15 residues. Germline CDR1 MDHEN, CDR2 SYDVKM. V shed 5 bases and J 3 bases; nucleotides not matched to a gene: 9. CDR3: CASSRQGHQYYGYTF. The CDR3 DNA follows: TGTGCCAGCAGTCGACAGGGACATCAATACTATGGCTACACCTTC.

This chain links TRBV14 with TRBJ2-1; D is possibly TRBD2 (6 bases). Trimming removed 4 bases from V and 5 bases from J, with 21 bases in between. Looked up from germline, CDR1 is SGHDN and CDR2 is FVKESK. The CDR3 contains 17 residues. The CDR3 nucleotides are TGTGCCAGCAGCCTCCTACCCGGGAGTCGGCCCAACAATGAGCAGTTCTTC. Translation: CASSLLPGSRPNNEQFF.

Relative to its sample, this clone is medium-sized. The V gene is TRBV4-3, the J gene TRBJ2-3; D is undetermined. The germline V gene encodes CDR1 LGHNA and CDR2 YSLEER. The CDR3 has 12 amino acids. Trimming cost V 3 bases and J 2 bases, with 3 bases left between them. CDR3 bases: TGCGCCAGCAGCCACGACACAGATACGCAGTATTTT. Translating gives CASSHDTDTQYF.

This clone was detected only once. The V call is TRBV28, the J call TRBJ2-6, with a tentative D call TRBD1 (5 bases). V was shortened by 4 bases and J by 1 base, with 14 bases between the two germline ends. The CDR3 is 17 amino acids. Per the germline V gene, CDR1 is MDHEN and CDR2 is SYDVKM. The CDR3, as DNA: TGTGCCAGCAGTTCCCCGCCTACAGGATCTGGGGCCAACGTCCTGACTTTC. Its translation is CASSSPPTGSGANVLTF.

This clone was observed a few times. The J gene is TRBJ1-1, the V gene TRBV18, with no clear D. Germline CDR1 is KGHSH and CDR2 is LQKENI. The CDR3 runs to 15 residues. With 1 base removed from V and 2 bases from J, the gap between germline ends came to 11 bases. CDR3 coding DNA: TGTGCCAGCTCACCACAGCAGGACCTTAACACTGAAGCTTTCTTT. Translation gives CASSPQQDLNTEAFF.

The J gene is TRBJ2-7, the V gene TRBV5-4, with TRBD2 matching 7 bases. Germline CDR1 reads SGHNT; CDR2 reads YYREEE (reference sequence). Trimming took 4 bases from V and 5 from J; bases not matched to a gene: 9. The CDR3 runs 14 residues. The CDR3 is CASSQGLLEDEQYF. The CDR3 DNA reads TGTGCCAGCAGCCAGGGACTATTAGAAGACGAGCAGTACTTC. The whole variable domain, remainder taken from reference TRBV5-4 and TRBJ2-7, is ETGVTQSPTHLIKTRGQQVTLRCSSQSGHNTVSWYQQALGQGPQFIFQYYREEENGRGNFPPRFSGLQFPNYSSELNVNALELDDSALYLCASSQGLLEDEQYFGPGTRLTVT.

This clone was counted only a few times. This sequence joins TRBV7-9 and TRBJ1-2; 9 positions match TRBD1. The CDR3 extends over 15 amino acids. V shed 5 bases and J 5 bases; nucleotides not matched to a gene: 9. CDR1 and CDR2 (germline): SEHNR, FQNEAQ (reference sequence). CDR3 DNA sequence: TGTGCCAGCAGCCCCCGGACAGGGGATGGGTATGGCTACACCTTC. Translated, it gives CASSPRTGDGYGYTF.

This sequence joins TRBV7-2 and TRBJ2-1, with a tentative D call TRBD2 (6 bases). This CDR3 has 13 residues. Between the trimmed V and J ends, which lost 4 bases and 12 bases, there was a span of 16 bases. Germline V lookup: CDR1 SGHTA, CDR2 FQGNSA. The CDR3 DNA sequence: TGTGCCAGCAGCTCTCCTAGCGCCCGCGTGCAGTTCTTC. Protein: CASSSPSARVQFF.

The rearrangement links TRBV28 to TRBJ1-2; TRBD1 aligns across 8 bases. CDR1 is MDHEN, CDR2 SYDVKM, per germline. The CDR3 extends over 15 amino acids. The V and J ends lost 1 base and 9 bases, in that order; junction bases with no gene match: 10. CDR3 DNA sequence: TGTGCCAGCAGTTTATTGGTCGGGACAGGAGGGCGCTACACCTTC. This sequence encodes CASSLLVGTGGRYTF.

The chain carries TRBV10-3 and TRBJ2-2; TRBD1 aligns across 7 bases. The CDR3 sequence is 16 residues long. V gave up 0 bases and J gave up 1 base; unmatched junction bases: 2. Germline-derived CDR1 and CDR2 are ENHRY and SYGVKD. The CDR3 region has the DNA TGTGCCATCAGTGAGTCCCACAGGGGGAACACCGGGGAGCTGTTTTTT. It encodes CAISESHRGNTGELFF.

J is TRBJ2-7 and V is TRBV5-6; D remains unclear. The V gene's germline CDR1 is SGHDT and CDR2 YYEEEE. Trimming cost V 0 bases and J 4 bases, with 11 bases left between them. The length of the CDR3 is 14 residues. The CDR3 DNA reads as TGTGCCAGCAGCTTGGAAAGGCTGACTTACGAGCAGTACTTC. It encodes CASSLERLTYEQYF. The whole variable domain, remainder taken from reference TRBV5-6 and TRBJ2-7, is DAGVTQSPTHLIKTRGQQVTLRCSPKSGHDTVSWYQQALGQGPQFIFQYYEEEERQRGNFPDRFSGHQFPNYSSELNVNALLLGDSALYLCASSLERLTYEQYFGPGTRLTVT.

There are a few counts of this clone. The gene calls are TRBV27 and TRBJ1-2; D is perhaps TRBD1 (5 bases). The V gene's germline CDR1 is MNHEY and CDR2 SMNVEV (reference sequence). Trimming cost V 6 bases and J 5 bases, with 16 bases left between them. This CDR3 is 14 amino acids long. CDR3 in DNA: TGTGCCAGCAGCTTGGCGGGGGGGATTTATGGCTACACCTTC. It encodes CASSLAGGIYGYTF.

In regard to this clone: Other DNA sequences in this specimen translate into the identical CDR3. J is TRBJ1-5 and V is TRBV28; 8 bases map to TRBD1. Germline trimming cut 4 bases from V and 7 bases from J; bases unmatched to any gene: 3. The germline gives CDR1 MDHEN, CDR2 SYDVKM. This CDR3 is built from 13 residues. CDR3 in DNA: TGTGCCAGCAGTTGGACAGGGTTACAGCCCCAGCATTTT. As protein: CASSWTGLQPQHF.

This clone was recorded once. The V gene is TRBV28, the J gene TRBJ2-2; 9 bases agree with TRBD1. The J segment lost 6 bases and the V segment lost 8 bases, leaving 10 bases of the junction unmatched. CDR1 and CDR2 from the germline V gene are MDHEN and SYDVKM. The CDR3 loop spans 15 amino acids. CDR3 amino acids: CASLGQGVGSGELFF. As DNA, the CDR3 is TGTGCCAGCTTGGGACAGGGTGTTGGGTCCGGGGAGCTGTTTTTT.

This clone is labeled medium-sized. CDR3 residues: CSVEDGQGYNEQFF. In DNA, the CDR3 is TGCAGCGTTGAAGACGGACAGGGGTACAATGAGCAGTTCTTC. The chain carries TRBV29-1 and TRBJ2-1; TRBD1 matches at 9 bases. Trimming took 0 bases from V and 4 from J; bases not matched to a gene: 1. This CDR3 region has 14 residues. Looked up from germline, CDR1 is SQVTM and CDR2 is ANQGSEA.

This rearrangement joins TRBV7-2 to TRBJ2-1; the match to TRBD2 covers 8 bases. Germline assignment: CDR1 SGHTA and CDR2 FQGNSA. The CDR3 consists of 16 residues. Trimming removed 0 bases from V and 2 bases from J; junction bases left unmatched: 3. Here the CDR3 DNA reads TGTGCCAGCAGCTTAGCGGGGACTAGTGCCTACAATGAGCAGTTCTTC. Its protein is CASSLAGTSAYNEQFF.

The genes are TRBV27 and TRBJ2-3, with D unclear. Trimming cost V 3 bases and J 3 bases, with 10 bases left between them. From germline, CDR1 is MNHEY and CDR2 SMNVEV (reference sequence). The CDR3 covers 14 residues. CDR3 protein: CASSFERGTDTQYF. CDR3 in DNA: TGTGCCAGCAGTTTCGAGCGTGGAACAGATACGCAGTATTTT.

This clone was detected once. The CDR3 protein is CASNIEDTQYF. CDR3 bases: TGTGCCAGCAACATTGAAGATACGCAGTATTTT. The gene calls are TRBV6-1 and TRBJ2-3, with D unclear. CDR3 length: 11 residues. Germline CDR1 MNHNS, CDR2 SASEGT. The V end was cut by 7 bases, the J end by 5 bases, with 7 bases between.

The CDR3 DNA sequence: TGTGCCAGCAGCTCACAGTCGAACACTGAAGCTTTCTTT. It specifies CASSSQSNTEAFF. The chain has TRBV7-2 and TRBJ1-1, with D unclear. The V end was cut by 4 bases, the J end by 1 base, with 7 bases between. The CDR3 loop spans 13 amino acids. CDR1 and CDR2 from the germline V gene are SGHTA and FQGNSA.

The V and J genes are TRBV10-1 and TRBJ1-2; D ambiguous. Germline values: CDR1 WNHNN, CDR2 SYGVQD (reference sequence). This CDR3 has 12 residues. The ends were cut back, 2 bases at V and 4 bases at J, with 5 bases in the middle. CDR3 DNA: TGCGCCAGCAGTGAGAACAGCTATGGCTACACCTTC. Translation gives CASSENSYGYTF.

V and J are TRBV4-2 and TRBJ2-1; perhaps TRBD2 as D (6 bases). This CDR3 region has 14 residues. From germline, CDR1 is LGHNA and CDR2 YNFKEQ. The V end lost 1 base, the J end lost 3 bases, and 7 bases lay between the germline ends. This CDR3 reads CASSQGTIYNEQFF. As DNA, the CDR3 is TGTGCCAGCAGCCAAGGGACTATCTACAATGAGCAGTTCTTC.

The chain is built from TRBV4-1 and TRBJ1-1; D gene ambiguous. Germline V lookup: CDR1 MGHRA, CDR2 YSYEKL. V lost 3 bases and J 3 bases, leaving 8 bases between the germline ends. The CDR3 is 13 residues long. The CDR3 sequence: CASSQVKDTEAFF. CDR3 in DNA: TGCGCCAGCAGCCAGGTGAAGGACACTGAAGCTTTCTTT.

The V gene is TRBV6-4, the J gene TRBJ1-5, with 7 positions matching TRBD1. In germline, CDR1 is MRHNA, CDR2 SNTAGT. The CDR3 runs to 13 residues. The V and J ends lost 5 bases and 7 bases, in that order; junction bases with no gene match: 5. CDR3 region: CASSLDRDQPQHF. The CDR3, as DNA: TGTGCCAGCAGTTTAGACAGGGACCAGCCCCAGCATTTT.

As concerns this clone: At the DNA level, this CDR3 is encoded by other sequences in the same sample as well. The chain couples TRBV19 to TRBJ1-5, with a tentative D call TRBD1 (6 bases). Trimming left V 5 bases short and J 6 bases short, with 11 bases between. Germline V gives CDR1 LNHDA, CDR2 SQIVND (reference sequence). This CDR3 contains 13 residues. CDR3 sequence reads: CASSLQGGQPQHF. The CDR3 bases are TGTGCCAGTAGTTTACAGGGTGGTCAGCCCCAGCATTTT.

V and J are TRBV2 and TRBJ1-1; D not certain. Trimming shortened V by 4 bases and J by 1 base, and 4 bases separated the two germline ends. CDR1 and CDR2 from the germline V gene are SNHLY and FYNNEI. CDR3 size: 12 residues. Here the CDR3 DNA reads TGTGCCAGCAGTGTTTCGAACACTGAAGCTTTCTTT. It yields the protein CASSVSNTEAFF.

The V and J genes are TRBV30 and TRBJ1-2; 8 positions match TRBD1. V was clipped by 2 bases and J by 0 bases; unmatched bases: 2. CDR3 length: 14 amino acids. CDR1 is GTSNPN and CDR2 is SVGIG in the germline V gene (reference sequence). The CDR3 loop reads CAWSPGQANYGYTF. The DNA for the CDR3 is TGTGCCTGGAGTCCGGGACAGGCTAACTATGGCTACACCTTC.

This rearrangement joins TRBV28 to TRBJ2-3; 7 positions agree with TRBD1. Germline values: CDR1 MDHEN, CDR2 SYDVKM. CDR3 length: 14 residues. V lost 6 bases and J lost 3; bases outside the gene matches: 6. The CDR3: CASSDRDGTDTQYF. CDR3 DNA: TGTGCCAGCAGCGACAGGGATGGGACAGATACGCAGTATTTT.

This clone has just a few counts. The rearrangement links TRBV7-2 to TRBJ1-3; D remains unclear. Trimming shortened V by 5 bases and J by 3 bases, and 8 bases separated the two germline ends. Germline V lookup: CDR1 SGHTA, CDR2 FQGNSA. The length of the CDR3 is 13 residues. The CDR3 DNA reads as TGTGCCAGCAGCCATTACGATGGAAACACCATATATTTT. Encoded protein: CASSHYDGNTIYF.

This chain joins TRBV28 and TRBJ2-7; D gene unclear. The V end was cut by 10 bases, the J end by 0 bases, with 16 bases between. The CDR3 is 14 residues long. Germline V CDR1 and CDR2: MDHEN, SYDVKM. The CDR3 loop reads CATYSDGSSYEQYF. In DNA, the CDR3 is TGTGCCACCTACTCGGACGGCAGCTCCTACGAGCAGTACTTC.

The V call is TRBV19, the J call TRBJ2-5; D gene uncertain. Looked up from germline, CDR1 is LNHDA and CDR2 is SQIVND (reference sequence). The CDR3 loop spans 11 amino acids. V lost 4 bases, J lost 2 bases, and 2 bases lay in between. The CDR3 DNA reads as TGTGCCAGTAGTAAACAAGAGACCCAGTACTTC. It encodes CASSKQETQYF.